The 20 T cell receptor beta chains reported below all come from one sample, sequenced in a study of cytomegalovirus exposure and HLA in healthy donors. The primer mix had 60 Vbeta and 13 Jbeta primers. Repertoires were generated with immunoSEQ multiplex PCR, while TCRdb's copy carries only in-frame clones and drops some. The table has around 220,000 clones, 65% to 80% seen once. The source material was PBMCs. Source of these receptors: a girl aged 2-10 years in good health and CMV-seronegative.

CDR3 DNA: TGCAGCGTTAGCGGGGGGCAGGTCTATGGCTACACCTTC. It specifies CSVSGGQVYGYTF. The gene calls are TRBV29-1 and TRBJ1-2; weak D call: TRBD1 (6 bases). The CDR3 covers 13 residues. V lost 5 bases, J lost 4 bases, and 14 bases lay in between. In germline, CDR1 is SQVTM, CDR2 ANQGSEA. Looking up the rest from reference TRBV29-1 and TRBJ1-2 gives the full variable domain: SAVISQKPSRDICQRGTSLTIQCQVDSQVTMMFWYRQQPGQSLTLIATANQGSEATYESGFVIDKFPISRPNLTFSTLTVSNMSPEDSSIYLCSVSGGQVYGYTFGSGTRLTVV.

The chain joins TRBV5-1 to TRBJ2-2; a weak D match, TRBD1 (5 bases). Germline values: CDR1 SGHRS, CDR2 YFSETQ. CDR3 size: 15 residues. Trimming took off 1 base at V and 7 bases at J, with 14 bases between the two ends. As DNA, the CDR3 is TGCGCCAGCAGCTTGTCGATAGGGGATGGCGGGGAGCTGTTTTTT. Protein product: CASSLSIGDGGELFF.

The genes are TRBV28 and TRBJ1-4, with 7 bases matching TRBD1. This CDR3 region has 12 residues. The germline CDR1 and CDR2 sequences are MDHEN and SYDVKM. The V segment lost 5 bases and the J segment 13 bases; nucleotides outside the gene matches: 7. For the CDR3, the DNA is TGTGCCAGCAGTGTATCTCAGGGGGTACTGTTTTTT. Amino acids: CASSVSQGVLFF.

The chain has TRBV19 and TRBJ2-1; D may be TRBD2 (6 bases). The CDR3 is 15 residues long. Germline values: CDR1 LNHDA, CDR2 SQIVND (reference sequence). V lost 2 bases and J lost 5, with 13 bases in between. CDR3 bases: TGTGCCAGTAGTATACTCACTAGCAGCCACAATGAGCAGTTCTTC. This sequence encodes CASSILTSSHNEQFF.

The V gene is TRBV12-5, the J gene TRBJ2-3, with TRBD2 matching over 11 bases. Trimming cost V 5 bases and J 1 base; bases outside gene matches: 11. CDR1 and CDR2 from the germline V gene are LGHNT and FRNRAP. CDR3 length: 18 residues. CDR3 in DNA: TGTGCTAGTGGTCTCGGACTAGCGGGTGGGTGGGGCACAGATACGCAGTATTTT. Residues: CASGLGLAGGWGTDTQYF.

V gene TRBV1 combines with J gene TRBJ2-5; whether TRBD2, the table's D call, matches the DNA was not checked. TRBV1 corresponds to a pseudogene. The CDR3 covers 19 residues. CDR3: CTSSQDGLAGGPVPETQYF. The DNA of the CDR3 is TGCACCAGCAGCCAAGACGGGCTAGCGGGAGGGCCGGTACCAGAGACCCAGTACTTC.

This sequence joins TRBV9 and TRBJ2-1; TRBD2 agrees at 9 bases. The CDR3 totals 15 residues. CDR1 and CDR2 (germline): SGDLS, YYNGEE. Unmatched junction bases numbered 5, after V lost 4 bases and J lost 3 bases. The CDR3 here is CASSSQAGGYNEQFF. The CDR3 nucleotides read TGTGCCAGCAGCTCCCAAGCGGGGGGCTACAATGAGCAGTTCTTC.

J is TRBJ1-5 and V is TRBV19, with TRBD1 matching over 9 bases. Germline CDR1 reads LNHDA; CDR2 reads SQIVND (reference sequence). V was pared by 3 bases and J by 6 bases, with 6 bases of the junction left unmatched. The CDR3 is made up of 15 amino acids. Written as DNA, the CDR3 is TGTGCCAGTAGTATCGGACAGGGGTCGGGTCAGCCCCAGCATTTT. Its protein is CASSIGQGSGQPQHF. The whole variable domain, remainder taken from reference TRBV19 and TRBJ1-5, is DGGITQSPKYLFRKEGQNVTLSCEQNLNHDAMYWYRQDPGQGLRLIYYSQIVNDFQKGDIAEGYSVSREKKESFPLTVTSAQKNPTAFYLCASSIGQGSGQPQHFGDGTRLSIL.

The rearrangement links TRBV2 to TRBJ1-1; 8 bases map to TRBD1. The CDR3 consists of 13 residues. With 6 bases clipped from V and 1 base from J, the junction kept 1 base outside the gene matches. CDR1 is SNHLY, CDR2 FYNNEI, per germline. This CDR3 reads CASRQGANTEAFF. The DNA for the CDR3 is TGTGCCAGCAGGCAGGGGGCGAACACTGAAGCTTTCTTT.

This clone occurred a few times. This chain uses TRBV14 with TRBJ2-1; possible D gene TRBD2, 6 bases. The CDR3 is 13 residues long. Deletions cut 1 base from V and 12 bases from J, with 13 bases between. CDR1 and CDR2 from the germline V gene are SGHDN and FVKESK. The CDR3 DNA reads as TGTGCCAGCAGCCAAGGGAGGGGCGACGGGCAGTTCTTC. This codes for CASSQGRGDGQFF.

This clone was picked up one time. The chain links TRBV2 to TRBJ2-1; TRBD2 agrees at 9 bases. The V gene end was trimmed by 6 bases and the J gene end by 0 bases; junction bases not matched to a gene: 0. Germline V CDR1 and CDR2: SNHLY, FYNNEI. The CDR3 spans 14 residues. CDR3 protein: CASRTSGSYNEQFF. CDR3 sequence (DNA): TGTGCCAGCAGGACTAGCGGCTCCTACAATGAGCAGTTCTTC. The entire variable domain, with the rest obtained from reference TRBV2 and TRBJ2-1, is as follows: EPEVTQTPSHQVTQMGQEVILRCVPISNHLYFYWYRQILGQKVEFLVSFYNNEISEKSEIFDDQFSVERPDGSNFTLKIRSTKLEDSAMYFCASRTSGSYNEQFFGPGTRLTVL.

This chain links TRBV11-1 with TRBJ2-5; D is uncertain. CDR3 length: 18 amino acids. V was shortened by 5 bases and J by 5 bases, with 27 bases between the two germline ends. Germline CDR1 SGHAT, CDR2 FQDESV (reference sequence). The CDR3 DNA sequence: TGTGCCAGCAGCCTATTCAGACTTACCGTTGGCGTCCGGGAGACCCAGTACTTC. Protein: CASSLFRLTVGVRETQYF.

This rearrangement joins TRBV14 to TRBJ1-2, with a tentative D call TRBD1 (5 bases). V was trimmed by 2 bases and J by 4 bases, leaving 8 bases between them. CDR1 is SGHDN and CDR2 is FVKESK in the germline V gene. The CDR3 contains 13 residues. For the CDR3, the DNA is TGTGCCAGCAGCCAACTAGACAGCTATGGCTACACCTTC. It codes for CASSQLDSYGYTF.

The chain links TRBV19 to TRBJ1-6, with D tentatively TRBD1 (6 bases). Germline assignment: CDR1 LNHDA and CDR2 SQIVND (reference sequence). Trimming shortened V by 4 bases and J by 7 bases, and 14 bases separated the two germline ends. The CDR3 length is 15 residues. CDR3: CASSKRGIVNSPLHF. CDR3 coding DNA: TGTGCCAGTAGTAAGAGGGGGATTGTAAATTCACCCCTCCACTTT.

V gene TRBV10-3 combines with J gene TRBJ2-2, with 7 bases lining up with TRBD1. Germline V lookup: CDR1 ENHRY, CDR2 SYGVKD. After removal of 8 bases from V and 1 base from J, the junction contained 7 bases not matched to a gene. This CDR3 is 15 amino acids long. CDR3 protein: CAIGRTGENTGELFF. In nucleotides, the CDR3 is TGTGCCATCGGACGGACAGGAGAGAACACCGGGGAGCTGTTTTTT.

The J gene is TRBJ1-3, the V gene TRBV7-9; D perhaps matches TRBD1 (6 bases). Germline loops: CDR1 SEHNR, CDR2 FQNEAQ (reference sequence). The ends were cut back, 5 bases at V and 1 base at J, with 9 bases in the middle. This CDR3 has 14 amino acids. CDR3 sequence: CASSTTGSGNTIYF. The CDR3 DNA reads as TGTGCCAGCAGCACTACAGGGTCTGGAAACACCATATATTTT.

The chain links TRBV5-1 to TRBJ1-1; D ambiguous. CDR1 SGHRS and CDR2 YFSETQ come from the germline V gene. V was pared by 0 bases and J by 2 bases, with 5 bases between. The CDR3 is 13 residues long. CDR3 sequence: CASSLGGNTEAFF. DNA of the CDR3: TGCGCCAGCAGCTTGGGCGGAAACACTGAAGCTTTCTTT.

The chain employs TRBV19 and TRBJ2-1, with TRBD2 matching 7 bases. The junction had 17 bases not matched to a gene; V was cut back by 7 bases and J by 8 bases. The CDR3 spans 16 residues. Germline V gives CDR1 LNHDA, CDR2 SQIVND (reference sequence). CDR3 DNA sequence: TGTGCCAGTATCTCCGCCGGCGGGAGATCGTTTCATGAGCAGTTCTTC. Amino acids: CASISAGGRSFHEQFF.

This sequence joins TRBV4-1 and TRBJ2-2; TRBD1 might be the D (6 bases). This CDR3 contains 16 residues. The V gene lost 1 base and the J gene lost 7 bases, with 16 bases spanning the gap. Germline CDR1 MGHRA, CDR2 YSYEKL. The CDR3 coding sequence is TGCGCCAGCAGCCAAGGAAACGTACAGGGATACGGGGAGCTGTTTTTT. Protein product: CASSQGNVQGYGELFF.

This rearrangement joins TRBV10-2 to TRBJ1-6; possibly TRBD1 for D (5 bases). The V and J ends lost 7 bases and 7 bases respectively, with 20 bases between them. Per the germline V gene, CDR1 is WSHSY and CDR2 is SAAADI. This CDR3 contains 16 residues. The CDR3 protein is CASTGGQGTPNSPLHF. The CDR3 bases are TGCGCCAGCACCGGAGGGCAGGGAACACCCAATTCACCCCTCCACTTT.